This T cell receptor (beta chain) was documented in a study of T cells in Graves' hyperthyroidism and ophthalmopathy. The study's findings and limits: Ophthalmopathy and stable hyperthyroidism were told apart by a 13 V-J model. Blood also carried most thyroid clonotypes expanded above 0.001.

This CDR3 region has 15 residues. With 6 bases removed from V and 2 bases from J, the gap between germline ends came to 14 bases. Amplified TCR beta CDR3 regions came from RNA transcripts. TCR CDR3 underwent first-round RT-PCR with the HTBI primer set. TCRdb passed the multiplex PCR reads through MiXCR, listing each CDR3 protein once. The data show about 360,000 distinct CDR3 sequences, about 13% seen once. This clonotype was seen ten or more times. Its antigen is as yet unknown. The clonotype originates from a young man with Graves' hyperthyroidism that later progressed to Graves' ophthalmopathy. This chain links TRBV12-3 or TRBV12-4 with TRBJ1-5, with D perhaps matching TRBD1 (6 bases). The sample taken for sequencing was blood. CDR3 coding DNA: TGTGCCAGCAGCCTTACGGGGGCGCGCAATCAGCCCCAGCATTTT. This codes for CASSLTGARNQPQHF.